Listed below are T cell receptor beta chains from one sample, sequenced in a study of PD-1 blockade in classical Hodgkin lymphoma. Assay: immunoSEQ multiplex PCR; the TCRdb copy retains only in-frame clones and omits some. The sample shows about 84,000 clones, around nine tenths of them seen only once. The sequences come from peripheral blood mononuclear cells (PBMCs), collected at baseline. The receptor source for this set is a human donor with classical Hodgkin lymphoma. CDR3s include the opening cysteine and the closing phenylalanine or tryptophan. The D gene is left open where the match is weak. Expanded clones are given a class, and other clones once, few, many or no size at all.

DNA: TGTGCCAGCAGTTTAACGGGGGCAGGCGAGCTCTACGAGCAGTACTTC; CDR3: CASSLTGAGELYEQYF; D: NA; size: once; V: TRBV28; J: TRBJ2-7
DNA: TGTGCCAGCAGGGAGCAGGGGGTGAACACTGAAGCTTTCTTT; CDR3: CASREQGVNTEAFF; D: TRBD1; size: NA; V: TRBV28; J: TRBJ1-1
DNA: TGTGCCAGCAGATGGGGGCCTGGTTCACCCCTCCACTTT; CDR3: CASRWGPGSPLHF; D: NA; size: NA; V: TRBV2; J: TRBJ1-6
DNA: TGTGCCTGGAGCGCCCAAGCCAATCAGCCCCAGCATTTT; CDR3: CAWSAQANQPQHF; D: NA; size: NA; V: TRBV30; J: TRBJ1-5
DNA: TGTGCCAGCAGTCCGCAGGGGGCCTCTGGGGCCAACGTCCTGACTTTC; CDR3: CASSPQGASGANVLTF; D: TRBD1; size: NA; V: TRBV2; J: TRBJ2-6
DNA: TGTGCCAGCAGTTTATCGATCCCTCTAGACAGGGCGAACACTGAAGCTTTCTTT; CDR3: CASSLSIPLDRANTEAFF; D: TRBD1; size: NA; V: TRBV27; J: TRBJ1-1
DNA: TGTGCCAGCACGACGGCCCCCAGCTCCTACGAGCAGTACTTC; CDR3: CASTTAPSSYEQYF; D: NA; size: few; V: TRBV18; J: TRBJ2-7
DNA: TGTGCCAGCAGCGTTCTGACAGGGGGTACGGAACTGTTTTTT; CDR3: CASSVLTGGTELFF; D: TRBD1; size: once; V: TRBV9; J: TRBJ1-4
DNA: TGTGCCAGCAGCCCCGGCCCTACGGGAAGCTCCTACAATGAGCAGTTCTTC; CDR3: CASSPGPTGSSYNEQFF; D: NA; size: NA; V: TRBV4-2; J: TRBJ2-1
DNA: TGTGCCAGCAGCCAGAGACAGGGACAATCCGGGGAGCTGTTTTTT; CDR3: CASSQRQGQSGELFF; D: TRBD1; size: NA; V: TRBV6-6; J: TRBJ2-2
DNA: TGTGCCAGCTCACCATCCGGGACAGGGGGCGGAAACACCATATATTTT; CDR3: CASSPSGTGGGNTIYF; D: TRBD1; size: NA; V: TRBV18; J: TRBJ1-3
DNA: TGTGCCATCAGTGAGTCGCACGGGGAGACCCAGTACTTC; CDR3: CAISESHGETQYF; D: NA; size: few; V: TRBV10-3; J: TRBJ2-5
DNA: TGTGCCAGCTCACCGGGAAGTCTCAAAAACATTCAGTACTTC; CDR3: CASSPGSLKNIQYF; D: NA; size: NA; V: TRBV18; J: TRBJ2-4
DNA: TGTGCCTGGAGTGGGACTAGCGGAGACACAGATACGCAGTATTTT; CDR3: CAWSGTSGDTDTQYF; D: TRBD2; size: NA; V: TRBV30; J: TRBJ2-3
DNA: TGCGCCAGCAGCTTGGGCGGAGCGGTTAGCTCCTACGAGCAGTACTTC; CDR3: CASSLGGAVSSYEQYF; D: NA; size: NA; V: TRBV5-1; J: TRBJ2-7
DNA: TGTGCCTGGAGTGTTAGGGATGAGCAGTTCTTC; CDR3: CAWSVRDEQFF; D: NA; size: NA; V: TRBV30; J: TRBJ2-1
DNA: TGTGCCAGCAGTGAAGAGGGATCCATGAACACTGAAGCTTTCTTT; CDR3: CASSEEGSMNTEAFF; D: NA; size: NA; V: TRBV6-1; J: TRBJ1-1
DNA: TGCGCCAGCAGCCAAGGAACAGGGACACAGCCCCAGCATTTT; CDR3: CASSQGTGTQPQHF; D: NA; size: NA; V: TRBV4-3; J: TRBJ1-5
DNA: TGTGCCGGCTACAGGGAGGGGGGCACTGAAGCTTTCTTT; CDR3: CAGYREGGTEAFF; D: NA; size: NA; V: TRBV7-9; J: TRBJ1-1
DNA: TGCGCCAGCAGCCAAGAGTCTGGACGGTCCTACGAGCAGTACTTC; CDR3: CASSQESGRSYEQYF; D: NA; size: NA; V: TRBV4-1; J: TRBJ2-7
DNA: TGCGCCAGCAGCCCCGGGACCAAGGGAGGTGAGCAGTTCTTC; CDR3: CASSPGTKGGEQFF; D: NA; size: NA; V: TRBV5-1; J: TRBJ2-1
DNA: TGTGCCAGCAGCCTCAACCCGAGGGGGATAGGGGCCGGGGAGCTGTTTTTT; CDR3: CASSLNPRGIGAGELFF; D: NA; size: NA; V: TRBV7-2; J: TRBJ2-2
DNA: TGTGCCAGCTCCTATGGGATCTATGGCTACACCTTC; CDR3: CASSYGIYGYTF; D: NA; size: NA; V: TRBV7-9; J: TRBJ1-2
DNA: TGTGCCAGCAGCCGCATCCAGGGGATAACTACTGAAGCTTTCTTT; CDR3: CASSRIQGITTEAFF; D: NA; size: few; V: TRBV7-9; J: TRBJ1-1
DNA: TGTGCCAGCAGCGCCCCGGGGACTAGCGGGAAGGCAGGGGAGCAGTACTTC; CDR3: CASSAPGTSGKAGEQYF; D: TRBD2; size: NA; V: TRBV7-9; J: TRBJ2-7
DNA: TGTGCCAGCAGCTCCGGGCTAGCGGTTTCCTACAATGAGCAGTTCTTC; CDR3: CASSSGLAVSYNEQFF; D: TRBD2; size: NA; V: TRBV7-2; J: TRBJ2-1
DNA: TGTGCCAGCAGAACTGGACAGCCCTACGAGCAGTACTTC; CDR3: CASRTGQPYEQYF; D: NA; size: NA; V: TRBV7-8; J: TRBJ2-7
DNA: TGTGCCAGCAGTGAATACAGGGAATCCTGGGGAAACACCATATATTTT; CDR3: CASSEYRESWGNTIYF; D: NA; size: NA; V: TRBV6-1; J: TRBJ1-3
DNA: TGTGCCAGCAGCGACGCAGGGGAAACGGAGACCCAGTACTTC; CDR3: CASSDAGETETQYF; D: NA; size: NA; V: TRBV9; J: TRBJ2-5
DNA: TGTGCCAGCACTCTACAGGTTAGCAATCAGCCCCAGCATTTT; CDR3: CASTLQVSNQPQHF; D: NA; size: NA; V: TRBV6-6; J: TRBJ1-5
DNA: TGTGCCAGTAGAGGGGTGAACACTGAAGCTTTCTTT; CDR3: CASRGVNTEAFF; D: NA; size: NA; V: TRBV19; J: TRBJ1-1
DNA: TGTGCCAGCAGCCAAGATATTACCGGCCTAGCGGGAGAAGCCGGTGAGCAGTTCTTC; CDR3: CASSQDITGLAGEAGEQFF; D: TRBD2; size: NA; V: TRBV4-2; J: TRBJ2-1
DNA: TGTGCCAGCAGCCTACACCTCCGGGAGCAGTACTTC; CDR3: CASSLHLREQYF; D: NA; size: NA; V: TRBV7-6; J: TRBJ2-5
DNA: TGTGCCTGGAGTGGACTCGGAGTCTACGAGCAGTACTTC; CDR3: CAWSGLGVYEQYF; D: NA; size: NA; V: TRBV30; J: TRBJ2-7
DNA: TGTGCCAGCAGCTTTACAGGGGGCTTTAACTATGGCTACACCTTC; CDR3: CASSFTGGFNYGYTF; D: TRBD1; size: NA; V: TRBV7-9; J: TRBJ1-2
DNA: TGTGCCAGCAGCCTCGTTTGGAGTGAAGCGGGCTCCTACAATGAGCAGTTCTTC; CDR3: CASSLVWSEAGSYNEQFF; D: NA; size: NA; V: TRBV7-2; J: TRBJ2-1
DNA: TGCGCCAGCAGTGGGGGCAGCTCAAACTACAATGAGCAGTTCTTC; CDR3: CASSGGSSNYNEQFF; D: NA; size: NA; V: TRBV23-1; J: TRBJ2-1
DNA: TGTGCCAGCAGCGTACGCGCGCTGGGGACAGGGTTAGGAAACACCATATATTTT; CDR3: CASSVRALGTGLGNTIYF; D: TRBD1; size: NA; V: TRBV9; J: TRBJ1-3
DNA: TGTGCCAGCAGTGCGGACAGACTTAATTCCTACGAGCAGTACTTC; CDR3: CASSADRLNSYEQYF; D: NA; size: once; V: TRBV6-1; J: TRBJ2-7
DNA: TGTGCCAGCAACAACAAGGGCTACTATGGCTACACCTTC; CDR3: CASNNKGYYGYTF; D: NA; size: NA; V: TRBV5-4; J: TRBJ1-2
DNA: TGCGCCAGCAGCCAAGCAGGTGTTGTGAACATCGCGAATGAGCAGTTCTTC; CDR3: CASSQAGVVNIANEQFF; D: NA; size: NA; V: TRBV4-1; J: TRBJ2-1
DNA: TGCGCCAGCAGCCCCGGGACAGGGATGGGGAGGGAAAAACTGTTTTTT; CDR3: CASSPGTGMGREKLFF; D: TRBD1; size: NA; V: TRBV4-3; J: TRBJ1-4
DNA: TGTGCCAGTAGTATAGAGTCGAGGGCTCGGGTTGGCGAGACTGAAGCTTTCTTT; CDR3: CASSIESRARVGETEAFF; D: NA; size: NA; V: TRBV19; J: TRBJ1-1
DNA: TGTGCCAGCAGTGTGGGGACAGCTTTCACCGGGGAGCTGTTTTTT; CDR3: CASSVGTAFTGELFF; D: TRBD1; size: few; V: TRBV2; J: TRBJ2-2
DNA: TGTGCTAGTGGTCAAATTGTCAGGGGGCGGTTCGAGCAGTACTTC; CDR3: CASGQIVRGRFEQYF; D: TRBD1; size: NA; V: TRBV12-5; J: TRBJ2-7
DNA: TGTGCCAGCAGCCAAGAGGAGCGGGGGGCCTACGAGCAGTACTTC; CDR3: CASSQEERGAYEQYF; D: TRBD2; size: NA; V: TRBV4-2; J: TRBJ2-7